This T cell receptor beta chain emerged from a study of blood T cell repertoires in COVID-19. Study summary: Specimens from acute and convalescent COVID-19 originated in the United States, Italy and Spain. T cells, B-cell-depleted T cells, or PBMCs supplied cDNA or gDNA.

This clone has more than one count but fewer than ten. Sequencing was performed with immunoSEQ multiplex PCR; in TCRdb, only in-frame clones are kept and a portion is missing. This sample has about 150,000 clones, with about four fifths found just once. V dropped 11 bases and J dropped 1 base, with 11 bases sitting between them. The CDR3 is 12 amino acids. Germline CDR1 MNHEY, CDR2 SVGAGI. The sequenced sample was peripheral blood. The chain combines TRBV6-5 with TRBJ1-2; TRBD1 might be the D (5 bases). This receptor was taken from a human donor with acute or convalescent COVID-19. The donor label of this sample is uncertain. CDR3 DNA sequence: TGTGCCGCTACTGACAGTAACTATGGCTACACCTTC. Protein: CAATDSNYGYTF.